This TCR beta chain was profiled in a study of tissue T cells after allogeneic stem cell transplantation (dated by TCRdb to between 2021 and 2024). Regarding the complete study: When multiple samples of a tissue were available, H&E sections were reviewed by a pathologist, and samples with histologically apparent lymphocytes were prioritized for sequencing. Using research autopsies of patients with and without GVHD, plus mouse models of GVHD, the study profiled TCR beta repertoires across many tissues. On the human side, the study was prospective and observational, with no blinding or randomization. Broad study findings and their caveats: Which tissue TCRs were alloreactive or antigen-specific was not determined in the study, and some of the clones might have been host cells that persisted. In both patients and mice, T cells from blood and spleen picked up only a limited part of the TCR repertoire that was detected in tissues. Within patients, how anatomically similar the tissues were was a key factor in shaping TCR repertoire composition, regardless of disease or transplant status. Not many T cell clones showed up in more than one patient, yet clustering based on motifs uncovered repertoire signatures that were shared across patients in a tissue-specific way. No blood samples were available for the non-GVHD comparator patients. A small and clinically heterogeneous patient cohort was studied, and sampling depth was acknowledged as a limitation.

A note on this clone: No antigen is known for it. No quality values exist for individual bases; no much larger clone is one base distant.

The meaning of the sample's time point label: human tissue collected at research (rapid) autopsy. Three non-HCT comparator patients who had other cancers, at least five GI tract samples, and no known GI disease at death were chosen retrospectively. Autopsy tissues, which were obtained after a median post-mortem interval of approximately 8.8 hours, included GI sites from esophagus to rectum, liver, skin and lymphoid organs including spleen. Each autopsy specimen was bisected, with one portion flash-frozen in liquid nitrogen and the remainder formalin-fixed, and the outer muscle layers of GI specimens were removed. To extract genomic DNA from frozen tissues, either the Mag-Bind Blood & Tissue DNA HDQ 96 Kit on a Chemagic 360 or the DNeasy Blood & Tissue Kit was used. Because of concern about red blood cell contamination, extracted DNA was further purified using the Genomic DNA Clean & Concentrator-25 kit.

Libraries came from the immunoSEQ multiplex PCR assay. TCRbeta CDR3 sequencing was done by Adaptive Biotechnologies at survey depth, reporting CDR3 sequences, V/J genes, productive frequency and template counts. Amplification of TCR beta CDR3 regions was performed from genomic DNA rather than from RNA. Turning to the authors' computational methods: Jensen-Shannon divergence was used to quantify pairwise repertoire overlap between tissues, with a value of 1 indicating complete divergence and a value of 0 indicating identical repertoires. Tissues were clustered by single-linkage agglomerative hierarchical clustering of pairwise JSD values, and the clustering results were displayed as dendrograms. GLIPH2 was applied to all patient samples using simulation_depth 1000, kmer_min_depth 3, and cdr3_length_cutoff 8, and only groups with more than two unique CDR3s were retained. A standardized tissue-overlap score was calculated by extrapolating Jaccard GLIPH-group overlap across patients to a standard repertoire size of 1000 clones. Associations of diversity with clinical or experimental variables used linear mixed-effect models with tissue fixed effects and individual random effects. Not all clones reach the TCRdb copy of this immuneACCESS table, which keeps in-frame sequences only. Checked studies attribute under half of the gap to unresolved V genes and leave the rest unexplained. V and J calls and clone size are given by that table; D and trimming were obtained from the DNA. The table for this sample lists more than 9,500 clones; 70% to 80% of them were counted only once. Together, the top ten hold around 15% of the sample.

V drops 9 bases and J drops 3 bases, leaving 12 bases in between. CDR1 and CDR2, looked up from the germline V gene (reference sequence), are LNHDA and SQIVND. From its cysteine to its phenylalanine, the CDR3 spans 13 amino acids. Kept here is only the CDR3 DNA, which spans 39 bases and is read in frame from base 1. The sequence links TRBV19 to TRBJ2-1; TRBD1 is perhaps the D gene, given 5 matching bases. The sequences come from tissue from the right colon, collected at autopsy. The receptor was isolated from a woman aged 18 to 50 with breast cancer. Here the CDR3 is given as CASKKTDYNEQFF. The nucleotide sequence reads as follows: TGTGCCAGCAAGAAGACAGACTACAATGAGCAGTTCTTC. Where the CDR3 stops, the reference TRBV19 and TRBJ2-1 genes take over; the full variable domain is DGGITQSPKYLFRKEGQNVTLSCEQNLNHDAMYWYRQDPGQGLRLIYYSQIVNDFQKGDIAEGYSVSREKKESFPLTVTSAQKNPTAFYLCASKKTDYNEQFFGPGTRLTVL.